This entry describes one T cell receptor (beta chain). The antigen it recognizes is unknown. Nothing much larger sits one base from this clone, and base qualities are not available. This sample is drawn from a study of blood T cell repertoires in COVID-19 (dated by TCRdb to the early 2020s). At the level of the whole study: Samples from collaborators originated in the United States, Italy and Spain and spanned both the acute and convalescent phases of COVID-19. Deeply sampled blood TCRbeta repertoires from subjects exposed to, actively infected with, or recovered from COVID-19 were included in the dataset. The material from the prospective study consisted of cDNA or gDNA derived from T cells, B-cell-depleted T cells, or PBMCs. HLA class I and class II types, where available, came from metadata supplied by the sample provider rather than from assay-based typing. Samples came from the ongoing ImmuneRACE study (first 160 participants) plus 1,254 subjects from 6 global collaborators. A freely available public database, intended as a resource for researchers studying the immune response to SARS-CoV-2, is where the repertoires were released. Sample metadata almost always included a de-identified subject ID, COVID-19 status, age in years and sex. General conclusions and limits of the study: The quantity of clinical and demographic metadata differed by source and by participant and was supplied without curation.

The immunoSEQ Assay, a bias-controlled multiplex PCR, was used to amplify TCRbeta CDR3 regions from genomic DNA. Per the original workflow: The number of nucleated cells in each sample was estimated from the amplification of reference gene primers within the assay. Sequence reads were collapsed and filtered to measure the absolute abundance of every unique TCRbeta CDR3 rearrangement. Productive Simpson clonality was computed per sample as the square root of Simpson's diversity index over productive rearrangements. This immuneACCESS table, as held by TCRdb, lists in-frame sequences with V and J called but not all clones. Of the missing ones, under half trace to an unresolved V gene in checked studies; the others have no known cause. Clonal size and the V and J genes are those of that table, whereas D and trimming came from the DNA. The sample profile shows about 160,000 clones; roughly 90% of them were found once. 5% to 8.5% of the sample is taken by the ten largest.

Enrolling through a virtual design, the prospective study's participants ranged in age from roughly 18 to 100 years and lived across 24 United States geographic areas. In the prospective study, participants were assigned to cohorts based on the clinical history participants reported in a screening survey and a study questionnaire. Recovered participants in ImmuneRACE Cohort 3 were defined by two consecutive negative NP/OP PCR tests, clearance by a healthcare professional, or resolution of symptoms. In the prospective study, whole blood, serum and a nasopharyngeal or oropharyngeal swab were collected from each participant by mobile phlebotomists. Prospective study participants could optionally give additional blood draws and questionnaires over an approximately two-month period. Blood samples from the prospective study were shipped frozen or at room temperature prior to DNA extraction. Sequencing was done on a sample of PBMCs or T cells enriched from blood (not recorded which). The sequence derives from a woman in her forties or fifties who had recovered from COVID-19.

This receptor carries the CDR3 CASSLAEGFNEQFF. The DNA is as follows: TGCGCCAGCAGCTTGGCCGAGGGTTTCAATGAGCAGTTCTTC. The V gene is TRBV5-1 and the J gene is TRBJ2-1; possibly the D gene is TRBD2, per 5 matching bases. V sheds 0 bases and J sheds 6 bases, leaving 10 bases between their ends. Based on the germline V gene, the CDR1 and CDR2 sequences are SGHRS and YFSETQ. The CDR3 spans 14 residues, from the cysteine through the phenylalanine. The only DNA kept is the CDR3, 42 bases in frame from the first base. Extended through the reference TRBV5-1 and TRBJ2-1 proteins, this CDR3 yields the full variable domain: KAGVTQTPRYLIKTRGQQVTLSCSPISGHRSVSWYQQTPGQGLQFLFEYFSETQRNKGNFPGRFSGRQFSNSRSEMNVSTLELGDSALYLCASSLAEGFNEQFFGPGTRLTVL.